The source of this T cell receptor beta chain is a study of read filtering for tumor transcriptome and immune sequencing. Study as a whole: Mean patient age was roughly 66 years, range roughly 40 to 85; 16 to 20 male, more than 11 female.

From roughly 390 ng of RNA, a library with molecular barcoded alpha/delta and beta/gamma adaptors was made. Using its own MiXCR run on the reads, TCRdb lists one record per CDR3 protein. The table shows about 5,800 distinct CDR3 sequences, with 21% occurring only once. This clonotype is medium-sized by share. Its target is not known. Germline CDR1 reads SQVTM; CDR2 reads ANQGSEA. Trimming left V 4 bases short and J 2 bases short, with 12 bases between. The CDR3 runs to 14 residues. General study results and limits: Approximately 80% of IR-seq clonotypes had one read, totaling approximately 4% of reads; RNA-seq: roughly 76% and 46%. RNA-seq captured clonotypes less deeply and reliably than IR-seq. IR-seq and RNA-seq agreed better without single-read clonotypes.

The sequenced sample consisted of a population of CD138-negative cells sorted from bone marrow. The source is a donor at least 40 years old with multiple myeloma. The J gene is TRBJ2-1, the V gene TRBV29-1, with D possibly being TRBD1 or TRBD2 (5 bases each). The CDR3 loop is CSVVELGAYNEQFF. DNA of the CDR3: TGCAGCGTTGTGGAGCTGGGGGCCTACAATGAGCAGTTCTTC.